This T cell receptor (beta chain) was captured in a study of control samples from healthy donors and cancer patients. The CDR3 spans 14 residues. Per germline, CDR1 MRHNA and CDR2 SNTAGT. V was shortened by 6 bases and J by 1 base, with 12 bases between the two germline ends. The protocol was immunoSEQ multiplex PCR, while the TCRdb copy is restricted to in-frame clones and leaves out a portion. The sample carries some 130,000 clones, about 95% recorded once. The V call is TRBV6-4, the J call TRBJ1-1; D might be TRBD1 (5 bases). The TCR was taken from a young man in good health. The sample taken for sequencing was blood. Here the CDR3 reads CASSPEGANTEAFF. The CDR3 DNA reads TGTGCCAGCAGCCCAGAAGGGGCGAACACTGAAGCTTTCTTT.